The TCR beta chain described here comes from a study of blood T cell repertoires in COVID-19. Turning to the study itself: Donors in the United States, Italy and Spain gave samples during acute or convalescent COVID-19.

Only in-frame clones appear in the TCRdb table, and some are missing; sequencing was by immunoSEQ multiplex PCR. The data contain roughly 140,000 clones, over 70% of them seen just once; the ten biggest clones take up about 1.7%. The CDR3 is 13 amino acids. The germline CDR1 and CDR2 sequences are SGDLS and YYNGEE. V shed 3 bases, J shed 5 bases, and the junction held 4 bases outside the gene matches. This TCR derives from a woman in her forties or fifties with acute or convalescent COVID-19. The sample taken for sequencing was peripheral blood. V and J are TRBV9 and TRBJ2-5, with TRBD1 matching 7 bases. The CDR3 nucleotides are TGTGCCAGCAGCGCCCACAGGGGCGAGACCCAGTACTTC. It is translated as CASSAHRGETQYF.